These 10 T cell receptor beta chains originate from one sample sequenced in a study of naive and memory T cell subsets. Two oligonucleotides, mixed equimolar, formed the beta constant-region primer covering TRBC1 and TRBC2. TCRdb re-derived calls from the UMI-ligation and nested PCR reads in MiXCR, one entry per CDR3 protein. Of 140,000 to 150,000 distinct CDR3 sequences in the sample, about 15% are singletons; the top ten hold approximately 0.13%. Sequenced material: naive CD4+ T cells from blood. Receptor source: a human donor in good health.

The gene calls are TRBV20-1 and TRBJ2-2; D is perhaps TRBD1 or TRBD2 (5 bases each). Germline V gene lookup returns CDR1 DFQATT and CDR2 SNEGSKA (reference sequence). CDR3 length: 14 residues. With 6 bases removed from V and 2 bases from J, the gap between germline ends came to 13 bases. The CDR3 nucleotides are TGCAGTGCCGGGACCGAGATAAACACCGGGGAGCTGTTTTTT. Residues: CSAGTEINTGELFF.

The genes are TRBV7-9 and TRBJ2-6, with D possibly being TRBD1 or TRBD2 (6 bases each). Germline CDR1 is SEHNR and CDR2 is FQNEAQ (reference sequence). The CDR3 length is 16 residues. V lost 5 bases and J lost 2, with 13 bases in between. CDR3 coding DNA: TGTGCCAGCAGCCTACTGGGGGGCGCTGGGGCCAACGTCCTGACTTTC. Encoded protein: CASSLLGGAGANVLTF.

The chain's CDR3 is CASRGNGDYEQYF. CDR3 coding DNA: TGTGCCAGCAGGGGAAATGGGGATTACGAGCAGTACTTC. This rearrangement joins TRBV6-6 to TRBJ2-7; no clear D. In germline, CDR1 is MNHNY, CDR2 SVGAGI (reference sequence). There are 13 residues in the CDR3. Trimming shortened V by 6 bases and J by 4 bases, and 13 bases separated the two germline ends.

The chain employs TRBV24-1 and TRBJ2-5, with D possibly TRBD2 on 6 matching bases. In germline, CDR1 is KGHDR, CDR2 SFDVKD. This CDR3 comprises 13 residues. V was shortened by 5 bases and J by 4 bases, with 10 bases between the two germline ends. The CDR3 spells CATSVTGVETQYF. CDR3 coding DNA: TGTGCCACCAGTGTGACGGGAGTAGAGACCCAGTACTTC.

There are a few counts of this clonotype. This chain connects TRBV5-1 to TRBJ2-3, with D perhaps given as TRBD1 or TRBD2 (5 bases each). The germline CDR1 and CDR2 sequences are SGHRS and YFSETQ. CDR3 length equals 14 residues. With 8 bases removed from V and 3 bases from J, the gap between germline ends came to 16 bases. CDR3 bases: TGCGCCAGTCTCATGGGAGAGGGGACAGATACGCAGTATTTT. Translation: CASLMGEGTDTQYF.

The chain is built from TRBV7-2 and TRBJ1-6; unclear D gene. CDR1 and CDR2 (germline): SGHTA, FQGNSA. V dropped 5 bases and J dropped 8 bases, with 7 bases sitting between them. There are 12 residues in the CDR3. CDR3 residues: CASSDRYSPLHF. The CDR3 DNA is TGTGCCAGCAGCGATAGGTATTCACCCCTCCACTTT. Full variable domain (outside the CDR3, taken from reference TRBV7-2 and TRBJ1-6): GAGVSQSPSNKVTEKGKDVELRCDPISGHTALYWYRQSLGQGLEFLIYFQGNSAPDKSGLPSDRFSAERTGGSVSTLTIQRTQQEDSAVYLCASSDRYSPLHFGNGTRLTVT.

This clonotype has just one count. The J gene is TRBJ1-2, the V gene TRBV4-1, with D uncertain. The germline CDR1 and CDR2 sequences are MGHRA and YSYEKL. V was cut by 1 base and J by 1 base, with 13 bases left in between. The CDR3 length is 16 residues. CDR3 nucleotide sequence: TGCGCCAGCAGCCAAGGGGCGTTTGGAGGTAACTATGGCTACACCTTC. Its translation is CASSQGAFGGNYGYTF.

The chain combines TRBV28 with TRBJ2-6, with TRBD1 matching over 9 bases. The CDR3 is 16 residues long. Trimming took 7 bases from V and 1 from J; bases not matched to a gene: 5. Per the germline V gene, CDR1 is MDHEN and CDR2 is SYDVKM. CDR3 region: CASTGGTGSGANVLTF. DNA of the CDR3: TGTGCCAGCACCGGGGGGACAGGGTCTGGGGCCAACGTCCTGACTTTC.

The J gene is TRBJ1-5, the V gene TRBV12-3 or TRBV12-4; D may be TRBD1 (5 bases). The CDR3 is 15 amino acids. Between the trimmed V and J ends, which lost 5 bases and 6 bases, there was a span of 17 bases. The CDR3 sequence: CASSPSGNWAQPQHF. The CDR3 DNA reads as TGTGCCAGCAGTCCCTCAGGGAACTGGGCTCAGCCCCAGCATTTT.

V and J are TRBV28 and TRBJ2-7; TRBD1 aligns across 9 bases. Per germline, CDR1 MDHEN and CDR2 SYDVKM. This CDR3 is built from 13 residues. The trim removed 8 bases at V and 2 bases at J, leaving 4 bases unmatched. CDR3 nucleotides: TGTGCCAGCGAGGGACAGGGAGCCTACGAGCAGTACTTC. Encoded protein: CASEGQGAYEQYF.